This TCR beta chain was profiled in a study of T cells in Graves' hyperthyroidism and ophthalmopathy. The CDR3 runs 17 residues. Germline V gene lookup returns CDR1 DFQATT and CDR2 SNEGSKA (reference sequence). TCR beta CDR3 region amplification was performed from RNA transcripts. In the first-round RT-PCR of the TCR CDR3, the HTBI primer set was used. TCRdb called the multiplex PCR reads again in MiXCR, with one record for every CDR3 protein. Of fewer than 400,000 distinct CDR3 sequences in the sample, 16% were seen once. Criteria for exclusion of patients were uncontrolled infection, other autoimmune disease, pregnancy or lactation. General observations from the study: From stable hyperthyroidism, ophthalmopathy was set apart by a 13 V-J model. Among clonotypes expanded in thyroid above 0.001, most were also found in blood. The model predicted ophthalmopathy a median approximately seven months before onset.

With regard to this clonotype: What it recognizes is unknown. A read error may explain this, as a much larger clone is one base away.

The gene calls are TRBV20-1 and TRBJ2-7; TRBD2 agrees at 16 bases. Sequencing was carried out using blood. The TCR sequence derives from a man aged 25-45 years with Graves' hyperthyroidism. The CDR3 spells CGARGLAGGPMAYEQYF. Written as DNA, the CDR3 is TGCGGTGCTAGGGGACTAGCGGGAGGGCCGATGGCCTACGAGCAGTACTTC.